This TCR beta chain appears in the sequencing data of a study of CD8+CD57+ T cells in acquired aplastic anemia. Profiles of TCR beta VDJ and CDR3 were generated from a genomic DNA template. Each CDR3 protein is one row after TCRdb ran MiXCR on the reads. This sample carries about 160,000 distinct CDR3 sequences, 40% to 50% of them seen once, and the ten largest clones take approximately 2.8%. Previously, flow cytometry had revealed CD8+CD57+ cell expansion in the patients chosen for sequencing. V was shortened by 4 bases and J by 5 bases, with 11 bases between the two germline ends. This CDR3 region has 14 residues. Germline CDR1 SNHLY, CDR2 FYNNEI.

The clonotype comes from a human donor with aplastic anemia. J is TRBJ1-4 and V is TRBV2; D unresolved. The sample was sorted CD4+, CD8+, or CD8+CD57+ T cells (not recorded which) from PBMCs. This chain's CDR3 is CASSVRALNEKLFF. As DNA, the CDR3 is TGTGCCAGCAGTGTCCGGGCCCTGAATGAAAAACTGTTTTTT.